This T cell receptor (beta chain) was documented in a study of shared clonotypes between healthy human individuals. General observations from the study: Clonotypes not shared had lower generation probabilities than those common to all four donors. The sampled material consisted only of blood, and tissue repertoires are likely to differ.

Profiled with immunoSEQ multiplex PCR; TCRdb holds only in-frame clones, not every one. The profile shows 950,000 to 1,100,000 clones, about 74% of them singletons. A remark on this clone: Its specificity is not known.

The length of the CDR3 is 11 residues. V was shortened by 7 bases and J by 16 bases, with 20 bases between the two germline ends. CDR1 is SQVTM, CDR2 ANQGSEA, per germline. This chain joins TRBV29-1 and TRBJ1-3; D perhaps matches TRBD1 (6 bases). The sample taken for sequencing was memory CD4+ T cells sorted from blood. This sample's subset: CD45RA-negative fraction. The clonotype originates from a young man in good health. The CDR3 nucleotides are TGCAGCGCCGCGGCGGCAGGGGCCGCCTATTTT. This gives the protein CSAAAAGAAYF.